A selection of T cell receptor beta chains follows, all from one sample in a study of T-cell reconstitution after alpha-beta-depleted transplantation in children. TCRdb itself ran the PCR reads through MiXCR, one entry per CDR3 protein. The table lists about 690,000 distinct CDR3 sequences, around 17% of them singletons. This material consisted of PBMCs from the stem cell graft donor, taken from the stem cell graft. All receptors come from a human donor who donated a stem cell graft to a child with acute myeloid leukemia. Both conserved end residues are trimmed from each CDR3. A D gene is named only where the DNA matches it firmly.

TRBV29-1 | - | SVGKGGFGGELF
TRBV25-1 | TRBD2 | ASRTSGTDTQY
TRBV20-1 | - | SASGVGDTQY
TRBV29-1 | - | SVVRTSNTEAF
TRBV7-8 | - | ASSNGRRTF
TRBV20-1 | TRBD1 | SARGQLSDNSPLH
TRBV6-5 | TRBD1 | ASGYSSGGGQETQY
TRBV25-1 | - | ASSGTVLSGANVLT
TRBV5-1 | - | ASSSWQGIATEAF
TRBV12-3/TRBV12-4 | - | ASSLGQKNSNEKLF
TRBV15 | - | ATSRPLDNEQF
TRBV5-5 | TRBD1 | ASEGAGVGELF
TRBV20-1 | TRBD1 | SARVAGGRPLNTEAF
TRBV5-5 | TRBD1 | ASSLIFGTANYNEQF
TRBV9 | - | ASSVGGDDEKLF
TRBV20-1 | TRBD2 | SARGPGGAGNEQF
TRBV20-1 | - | SARDGGVGTEAF
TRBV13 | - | ASSPLGAYEQY
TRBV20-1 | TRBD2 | SASSLAGGGELF
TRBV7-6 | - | ASSLARRRGVNTGELF
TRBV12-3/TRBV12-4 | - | ASSLQGQNQPQH
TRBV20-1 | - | SASPRPAFYEQY
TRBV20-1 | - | SAGSGAGRETQY
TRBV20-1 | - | SAYRVNTGELF
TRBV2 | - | ASTGILNTGELF
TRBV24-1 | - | ATSDPQTIYGYT
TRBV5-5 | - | ASSNTGQTASYT
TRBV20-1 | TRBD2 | SALGGGVYEQY
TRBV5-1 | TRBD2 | ASSLGLAGSRETQY
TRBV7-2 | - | ASSSLGGETQY
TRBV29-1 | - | SVATGTDTQY
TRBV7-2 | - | ASSTSGSAGYSPLH
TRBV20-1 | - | SARRSVSGNTIY
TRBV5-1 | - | ASSLAGGDYQPQH
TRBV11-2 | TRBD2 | ASAVSAGGAVETQY
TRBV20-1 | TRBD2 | SARDWGSGGEQF
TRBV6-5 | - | ASSYSEHTGNTIY
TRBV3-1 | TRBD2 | ASCLGSSGGAVLTDTQY
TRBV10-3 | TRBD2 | AISDPGLVPVTQY
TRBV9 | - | ASSDGPALYNEQF
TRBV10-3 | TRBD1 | AISPGQQTDTQY
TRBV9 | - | ASSVGTGLSYGYT
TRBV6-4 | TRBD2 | ASSELAGNTGELF
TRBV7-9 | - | ASSLITEAF
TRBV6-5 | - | ASSYLRGTRTPEAF
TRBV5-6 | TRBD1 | ASSPTGTGNNEQF
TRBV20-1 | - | SASKKGFGTDTQY